Below, 18 T cell receptor beta chains from the same sample are listed, as sequenced in a study of cytomegalovirus exposure and HLA in healthy donors. Method: immunoSEQ multiplex PCR; TCRdb's copy keeps in-frame clones and lacks some. The sample contains about 120,000 clones, under 90% of which appear only once. Sequenced sample: PBMCs. The receptors were gathered from a woman aged 25 to 39 in good health and CMV-seronegative.

This chain connects TRBV7-2 to TRBJ2-7; 7 bases map to TRBD1. Germline V gene sequence: CDR1 SGHTA, CDR2 FQGNSA. V was clipped by 10 bases and J by 4 bases; unmatched bases: 4. This CDR3 contains 11 residues. CDR3: CATRQGYEQYF. The CDR3 nucleotides are TGTGCCACTCGACAGGGTTACGAGCAGTACTTC.

The rearrangement joins TRBV7-9 to TRBJ1-2; D is possibly TRBD1 (5 bases). The CDR3 sequence is 14 residues long. V lost 0 bases, J lost 5 bases, and 10 bases lay in between. CDR1 and CDR2 from the germline V gene are SEHNR and FQNEAQ (reference sequence). The CDR3 protein is CASSLARQNYGYTF. The DNA of the CDR3 is TGTGCCAGCAGCTTAGCAAGACAGAATTATGGCTACACCTTC.

In its sample, this clone was seen a few times. V gene TRBV6-6 combines with J gene TRBJ2-7; D is perhaps TRBD2 (5 bases). The CDR3 has 13 residues. Deletions cut 0 bases from V and 7 bases from J, with 10 bases between. From germline, CDR1 is MNHNY and CDR2 SVGAGI (reference sequence). The CDR3 nucleotides read TGTGCCAGCAGTTACTCGGGAGTCGGGGAGCAGTACTTC. It encodes CASSYSGVGEQYF.

V usage is TRBV29-1 and J usage is TRBJ2-2; unclear D gene. The V end lost 7 bases, the J end lost 4 bases, and 10 bases lay between the germline ends. The CDR3 totals 12 residues. CDR1 is SQVTM and CDR2 is ANQGSEA in the germline V gene. The CDR3 is CSAGDFTGELFF. CDR3 DNA sequence: TGCAGCGCTGGTGACTTCACCGGGGAGCTGTTTTTT.

The chain uses TRBV30 and TRBJ1-6, with 8 bases matching TRBD1. The CDR3 covers 13 residues. Germline CDR1 and CDR2: GTSNPN and SVGIG (reference sequence). V lost 5 bases and J lost 9; bases outside the gene matches: 6. CDR3 DNA: TGTGCCTGGCAGACAGGGGCGGGTTCACCCCTCCACTTT. Translation: CAWQTGAGSPLHF.

The chain combines TRBV21-1 with TRBJ2-3; the D segment call TRBD1 is taken from the table without a DNA check. TRBV21-1 is reported as a pseudogene. The CDR3 is made up of 16 amino acids. This CDR3 is CASSAADREVTDTQYF. The CDR3 nucleotides read TGTGCCAGCAGCGCAGCGGACAGGGAAGTCACAGATACGCAGTATTTT.

This clone occurred once. V gene TRBV19 combines with J gene TRBJ1-2; 7 bases align to TRBD1. Looked up from germline, CDR1 is LNHDA and CDR2 is SQIVND (reference sequence). The CDR3 is 14 amino acids. Losses at the gene ends were 4 bases for V and 6 bases for J; bases not matched to a gene: 8. CDR3 nucleotides: TGTGCCAGTAGTACCCAACAGGGGTTGAATGGCTACACCTTC. Amino acid sequence: CASSTQQGLNGYTF.

The chain joins TRBV19 to TRBJ1-4; D is possibly TRBD1 (6 bases). The CDR3 length is 15 residues. The germline V and J ends were trimmed by 4 bases and 7 bases, with 16 bases remaining between them. The germline gives CDR1 LNHDA, CDR2 SQIVND (reference sequence). In DNA, the CDR3 is TGTGCCAGTAGTAAGGGGGAATCTCCCCTTGAAAAACTGTTTTTT. Translation gives CASSKGESPLEKLFF.

The rearrangement links TRBV6-1 to TRBJ1-6, with 9 bases aligning to TRBD1. With V trimmed by 1 base and J by 9 bases, 1 base remained unmatched. The CDR3 sequence is 14 residues long. From germline, CDR1 is MNHNS and CDR2 SASEGT. The CDR3 DNA follows: TGTGCCAGCAGTGAAGGACAGGGGGGTTCACCCCTCCACTTT. Protein: CASSEGQGGSPLHF.

This chain joins TRBV6-5 and TRBJ1-5, with no clear D. This CDR3 has 14 residues. In germline, CDR1 is MNHEY, CDR2 SVGAGI. Trimming removed 7 bases from V and 3 bases from J, with 13 bases in between. For the CDR3, the DNA is TGTGCCAGCAAAAGCGGACGGGACAATCAGCCCCAGCATTTT. Protein product: CASKSGRDNQPQHF.

The J gene is TRBJ2-3, the V gene TRBV6-5, with TRBD2 identical over 9 bases. V dropped 0 bases and J dropped 2; count of bases not matched to a gene: 3. Germline V lookup: CDR1 MNHEY, CDR2 SVGAGI. CDR3 length: 16 residues. CDR3 nucleotides: TGTGCCAGCAGTTACTCTCCTAGCGGGACCACAGATACGCAGTATTTT. Residues: CASSYSPSGTTDTQYF.

This clone appeared a single time. The sample carries other DNA sequences with the same CDR3. V usage is TRBV7-2 and J usage is TRBJ2-3; TRBD1 matches at 7 bases. The CDR3 contains 14 residues. V shed 1 base and J 4 bases; nucleotides not matched to a gene: 2. Germline V lookup: CDR1 SGHTA, CDR2 FQGNSA. CDR3 sequence reads: CASSLGQGADTQYF. DNA of the CDR3: TGTGCCAGCAGCTTAGGGCAGGGGGCAGATACGCAGTATTTT.

The rearrangement joins TRBV4-1 to TRBJ1-2; D gene ambiguous. Germline V gives CDR1 MGHRA, CDR2 YSYEKL. Trimming left V 4 bases short and J 6 bases short, with 18 bases between. The CDR3 has 15 amino acids. CDR3 region: CASSPEVARRDGYTF. CDR3 DNA: TGCGCCAGCAGCCCTGAGGTGGCCCGGAGGGATGGCTACACCTTC.

The CDR3 DNA is TGTGCCGCTCAGTTGAACACTGAAGCTTTCTTT. Residues: CAAQLNTEAFF. The V gene is TRBV2, the J gene TRBJ1-1, with D uncertain. Germline CDR1 SNHLY, CDR2 FYNNEI. This CDR3 contains 11 residues. V lost 11 bases and J lost 0, with 7 bases in between. Looking up the rest from reference TRBV2 and TRBJ1-1 gives the full variable domain: EPEVTQTPSHQVTQMGQEVILRCVPISNHLYFYWYRQILGQKVEFLVSFYNNEISEKSEIFDDQFSVERPDGSNFTLKIRSTKLEDSAMYFCAAQLNTEAFFGQGTRLTVV.

This chain joins TRBV10-1 and TRBJ1-5; D perhaps matches TRBD1 (6 bases). V was clipped by 7 bases and J by 0 bases, with 22 bases between them. The length of the CDR3 is 18 residues. The V gene's germline CDR1 is WNHNN and CDR2 SYGVQD (reference sequence). The CDR3 region has the DNA TGCGCCAGCACCGAGGGGGGGCTCCCCCATGATAGCAATCAGCCCCAGCATTTT. Its protein is CASTEGGLPHDSNQPQHF.

This clone was observed once. V gene TRBV18 combines with J gene TRBJ2-5, with 11 nucleotides matching TRBD2. Germline lookup yields CDR1 KGHSH and CDR2 LQKENI. The CDR3 is made up of 18 amino acids. V lost 1 base and J lost 4; bases outside the gene matches: 11. For the CDR3, the DNA is TGTGCCAGCTCACCACAACCGGCTAGCGGGGGGAAGAGAGAGACCCAGTACTTC. Protein sequence: CASSPQPASGGKRETQYF.

V usage is TRBV6-5 and J usage is TRBJ2-5, with D possibly being TRBD2 (6 bases). The CDR3 spans 13 residues. V was pared by 6 bases and J by 6 bases, with 14 bases between. Germline-derived CDR1 and CDR2 are MNHEY and SVGAGI. As DNA, the CDR3 is TGTGCCAGCAGGGCGGGTGGCGGGAAGACCCAGTACTTC. Its protein is CASRAGGGKTQYF.

The V and J genes are TRBV4-3 and TRBJ2-5; perhaps TRBD1 as D (6 bases). The CDR3 consists of 18 residues. Germline CDR1 is LGHNA and CDR2 is YSLEER. Between the trimmed V and J ends, which lost 2 bases and 4 bases, there was a span of 23 bases. The CDR3 region is CASSQRSFRESRGETQYF. CDR3 sequence (DNA): TGCGCCAGCAGCCAAAGGAGCTTTAGGGAATCCAGGGGAGAGACCCAGTACTTC.